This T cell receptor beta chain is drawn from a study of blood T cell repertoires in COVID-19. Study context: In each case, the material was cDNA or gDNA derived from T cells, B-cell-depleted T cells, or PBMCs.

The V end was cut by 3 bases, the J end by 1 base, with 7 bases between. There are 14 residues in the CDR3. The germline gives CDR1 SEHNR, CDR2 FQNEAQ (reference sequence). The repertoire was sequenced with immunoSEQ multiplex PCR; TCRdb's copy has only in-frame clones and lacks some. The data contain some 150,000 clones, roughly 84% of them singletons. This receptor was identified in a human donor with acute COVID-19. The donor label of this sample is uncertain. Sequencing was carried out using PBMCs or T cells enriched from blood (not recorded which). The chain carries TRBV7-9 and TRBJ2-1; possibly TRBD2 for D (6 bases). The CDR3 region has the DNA TGTGCCAGCAGCTTGGGGGGATCCTACAATGAGCAGTTCTTC. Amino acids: CASSLGGSYNEQFF.